Listed below are T cell receptor beta chains from one sample, sequenced in a study of blood T cell repertoires in COVID-19. Generated by immunoSEQ multiplex PCR, the TCRdb table keeps only in-frame clones and is missing some. The table has about 270,000 clones, 81% seen once. The specimen sequenced was peripheral blood. The receptors were gathered from a woman aged 55 to 70 with active or convalescent COVID-19. Both conserved end residues are part of each CDR3. D genes are given only for firm matches. For some rows the clone size is stated as once, few or many, or as a class when expanded; others skip it.

TRBD2,TRBV4-2,TRBJ2-7,.,CASSQEYSPSGLYEQYF,TGTGCCAGCAGCCAAGAATACAGTCCTAGCGGCCTCTACGAGCAGTACTTC
.,TRBV2,TRBJ1-5,.,CASSDEGVIDNQPQHF,TGTGCCAGCAGTGATGAGGGTGTAATCGATAATCAGCCCCAGCATTTT
.,TRBV6-5,TRBJ1-2,.,CASNTIPLTENGYTF,TGTGCCAGCAACACTATTCCTCTGACAGAAAATGGCTACACCTTC
.,TRBV30,TRBJ2-3,.,CAWNSDRRTDTQYF,TGTGCCTGGAATTCTGACAGACGCACAGATACGCAGTATTTT
TRBD2,TRBV15,TRBJ2-3,.,CATSRGLAGVADTQYF,TGTGCCACCAGCAGAGGACTAGCGGGGGTGGCAGATACGCAGTATTTT
.,TRBV6-2/TRBV6-3,TRBJ1-1,.,CASSRPVSTTTEAFF,TGTGCCAGCAGTCGCCCCGTTAGCACAACCACTGAAGCTTTCTTT
.,TRBV7-2,TRBJ2-5,.,CASSHGGKTQYF,TGTGCCAGCAGCCACGGAGGGAAGACCCAGTACTTC
.,TRBV9,TRBJ2-5,.,CANGGTGQETQYF,TGTGCCAACGGGGGGACAGGACAAGAGACCCAGTACTTC
.,TRBV6-2/TRBV6-3,TRBJ1-5,.,CASSNLGGTQPQHF,TGTGCCAGCAGTAACCTAGGGGGAACTCAGCCCCAGCATTTT
.,TRBV7-2,TRBJ2-1,.,CASSPFPAYNEQFF,TGTGCCAGCAGCCCATTTCCGGCCTACAATGAGCAGTTCTTC
.,TRBV7-3,TRBJ2-1,.,CASSPGTSGEQFF,TGTGCCAGCAGCCCCGGGACTTCGGGTGAGCAGTTCTTC
.,TRBV2,TRBJ1-2,once,CASSEALQGWGYGYTF,TGTGCCAGCAGTGAAGCGCTTCAGGGTTGGGGCTATGGCTACACCTTC
.,TRBV7-3,TRBJ1-6,.,CASSLNRNSPLHF,TGTGCCAGCAGCCTTAACAGGAATTCACCCCTCCACTTT
.,TRBV15,TRBJ1-1,.,CATSKDSNTEAFF,TGTGCCACCAGCAAGGACAGTAACACTGAAGCTTTCTTT
.,TRBV6-1,TRBJ1-3,once,CASSVTDSQVGNTIYF,TGTGCCAGCAGTGTAACCGACAGCCAGGTCGGAAACACCATATATTTT
.,TRBV7-3,TRBJ2-3,once,CASSLAPIGASTDTQYF,TGTGCCAGCAGCTTAGCCCCTATCGGTGCTAGCACAGATACGCAGTATTTT
TRBD1,TRBV18,TRBJ2-2,.,CASSSIRTGGTGELFF,TGTGCCAGCTCAAGCATTCGGACAGGGGGCACCGGGGAGCTGTTTTTT
.,TRBV6-5,TRBJ1-1,.,CASSYGPGEAFF,TGTGCCAGCAGTTACGGGCCAGGGGAAGCTTTCTTT
TRBD2,TRBV10-3,TRBJ2-1,.,CATTPGTSGDNEQFF,TGTGCCACCACCCCCGGGACTAGCGGAGACAATGAGCAGTTCTTC
TRBD1,TRBV5-1,TRBJ2-1,.,CASSLQTGGHEQFF,TGCGCCAGCAGCTTGCAAACAGGGGGCCATGAGCAGTTCTTC
.,TRBV2,TRBJ2-2,few,CASSGEVTGELFF,TGTGCCAGCAGTGGAGAGGTCACCGGGGAGCTGTTTTTT
.,TRBV4-2,TRBJ1-2,.,CASSQEPRVEGYTF,TGTGCCAGCAGCCAAGAACCCAGGGTGGAGGGCTACACCTTC
TRBD1,TRBV7-6,TRBJ2-3,.,CASSPGDSYTDTQYF,TGTGCCAGCAGCCCAGGGGACAGTTACACAGATACGCAGTATTTT
TRBD1,TRBV30,TRBJ1-4,.,CAWSQGGSEKLFF,TGTGCCTGGAGCCAGGGGGGAAGTGAAAAACTGTTTTTT
TRBD1,TRBV5-1,TRBJ1-1,.,CASSLTGEPTEAFF,TGCGCCAGCAGCTTGACAGGGGAGCCCACTGAAGCTTTCTTT
.,TRBV18,TRBJ1-3,.,CASSLQSSGNTIYF,TGTGCCAGCTCGCTACAGAGCTCTGGAAACACCATATATTTT
TRBD1,TRBV25-1,TRBJ2-5,.,CASSRQGKETQYF,TGTGCCAGCAGTCGACAGGGCAAAGAGACCCAGTACTTC
.,TRBV7-2,TRBJ2-1,.,CASSPWTGRRAYEQFF,TGTGCCAGCAGCCCATGGACGGGGAGACGGGCCTATGAGCAGTTCTTC
.,TRBV6-5,TRBJ1-1,.,CASSYNRAGTEAFF,TGTGCCAGCAGTTACAACAGGGCGGGCACTGAAGCTTTCTTT
.,TRBV19,TRBJ1-5,.,CASSRAGSWTNSNQPQHF,TGTGCCAGTAGTAGGGCAGGGTCGTGGACGAATAGCAATCAGCCCCAGCATTTT
.,TRBV10-3,TRBJ2-7,.,CAISEYQSDTGEQYF,TGTGCCATCAGTGAGTACCAGTCCGACACAGGCGAGCAGTACTTC
TRBD1,TRBV19,TRBJ1-2,few,CASSIGQGAYGYTF,TGTGCCAGTAGTATTGGACAGGGCGCCTATGGCTACACCTTC
.,TRBV9,TRBJ1-1,.,CASSSRENTEAFF,TGTGCCAGCAGCTCCCGGGAGAACACTGAAGCTTTCTTT
TRBD2,TRBV10-3,TRBJ2-3,.,CAARTLSGRADTQYF,TGTGCCGCCCGGACTCTCTCTGGGAGGGCAGATACGCAGTATTTT
.,TRBV2,TRBJ2-7,.,CASSPTSMGEQYF,TGTGCCAGCAGTCCCACTAGCATGGGGGAGCAGTACTTC
.,TRBV5-4,TRBJ1-1,.,CASSPRGGEQVAEAFF,TGTGCCAGCAGCCCTCGGGGGGGGGAACAGGTCGCTGAAGCTTTCTTT
TRBD1,TRBV5-4,TRBJ2-5,.,CATTDRDQETQYF,TGTGCCACCACGGACAGGGACCAAGAGACCCAGTACTTC
.,TRBV29-1,TRBJ1-5,.,CSVSPRASNQPQHF,TGCAGCGTCTCCCCCAGGGCTAGCAATCAGCCCCAGCATTTT
.,TRBV30,TRBJ1-5,once,CAWSAPRHGDSNQPQHF,TGTGCCTGGAGTGCCCCAAGGCACGGGGATAGCAATCAGCCCCAGCATTTT
TRBD2,TRBV7-9,TRBJ2-5,.,CASRQWRGARETQYF,TGTGCCAGCAGACAGTGGCGGGGGGCCAGAGAGACCCAGTACTTC
TRBD1,TRBV30,TRBJ1-2,.,CAWSYTGGRDYGYTF,TGTGCCTGGAGTTATACAGGGGGTAGGGACTATGGCTACACCTTC
.,TRBV28,TRBJ1-2,.,CASSLSGGSYGYTF,TGTGCCAGCAGTTTATCGGGGGGGTCCTATGGCTACACCTTC